What follows are 7 T cell receptor beta chains derived from one specimen sequenced in a study of blood T cell repertoires in COVID-19. Measured with immunoSEQ multiplex PCR; TCRdb has only the in-frame clones, and not every one. The sample holds around 40,000 clones; about 86% are singletons and the top ten take 3% to 4.5%. Sequenced sample: peripheral blood. These receptors all come from a man in his forties with COVID-19, enrolled during active disease.

The rearrangement uses TRBV5-1 and TRBJ1-1, with D possibly being TRBD1 (6 bases). V was shortened by 0 bases and J by 0 bases, with 12 bases between the two germline ends. Germline V CDR1 and CDR2: SGHRS, YFSETQ. This CDR3 contains 16 residues. The CDR3 DNA sequence: TGCGCCAGCAGCTTGGCGAGGACAGTAATGAACACTGAAGCTTTCTTT. Its protein is CASSLARTVMNTEAFF.

The chain joins TRBV15 to TRBJ2-5; D gene uncertain. Trimming shortened V by 1 base and J by 2 bases, and 14 bases separated the two germline ends. The CDR3 runs 16 residues. Germline V gene data show CDR1 as LNHNV and CDR2 as YYDKDF (reference sequence). CDR3 region: CATSRVDRGRQETQYF. In nucleotides, the CDR3 is TGTGCCACCAGCAGAGTTGACCGCGGAAGACAAGAGACCCAGTACTTC.

V gene TRBV18 combines with J gene TRBJ1-2; 12 bases match TRBD1. V lost 2 bases and J lost 5; bases outside the gene matches: 3. CDR3 size: 15 residues. Germline loops: CDR1 KGHSH, CDR2 LQKENI. This CDR3 reads CASSPGTGGQYGYTF. CDR3 bases: TGTGCCAGCTCACCAGGGACAGGGGGCCAATATGGCTACACCTTC.

The rearrangement uses TRBV19 and TRBJ2-3; TRBD1 aligns across 8 bases. This CDR3 is built from 17 residues. The ends lost 1 base at V and 0 bases at J; junction bases unmatched: 6. The germline V gene encodes CDR1 LNHDA and CDR2 SQIVND (reference sequence). Written as DNA, the CDR3 is TGTGCCAGTAGTATAGGGTGGGACAGGAGAAGCACAGATACGCAGTATTTT. It is translated as CASSIGWDRRSTDTQYF.

The chain couples TRBV11-3 to TRBJ2-2, with TRBD2 identical over 10 bases. The J segment lost 1 base and the V segment lost 0 bases, leaving 8 bases of the junction unmatched. The germline gives CDR1 SGHNT, CDR2 YENEEA. CDR3 size: 19 residues. DNA of the CDR3: TGTGCCAGCAGCTTAGATCTGGCTAGCGGGGGTATGAACACCGGGGAGCTGTTTTTT. The encoded protein is CASSLDLASGGMNTGELFF. The full variable domain, its missing parts supplied by reference TRBV11-3 and TRBJ2-2, is EAGVVQSPRYKIIEKKQPVAFWCNPISGHNTLYWYLQNLGQGPELLIRYENEEAVDDSQLPKDRFSAERLKGVDSTLKIQPAELGDSAVYLCASSLDLASGGMNTGELFFGEGSRLTVL.

The rearrangement links TRBV24-1 to TRBJ2-1, with TRBD2 matching over 9 bases. The J segment lost 4 bases and the V segment lost 3 bases, leaving 6 bases of the junction unmatched. The CDR3 runs 16 residues. Germline CDR1 reads KGHDR; CDR2 reads SFDVKD. The CDR3 here is CATSDRSGREYNEQFF. The CDR3 DNA reads as TGTGCCACCAGTGATCGTAGCGGGAGAGAATACAATGAGCAGTTCTTC.

The chain employs TRBV11-3 and TRBJ2-1; 10 bases are shared with TRBD2. The V segment lost 6 bases and the J segment 6 bases; nucleotides outside the gene matches: 5. The CDR3 extends over 14 amino acids. Germline lookup yields CDR1 SGHNT and CDR2 YENEEA. CDR3 region: CASRGRLAGNEQFF. The CDR3 DNA follows: TGTGCCAGCAGGGGTCGACTAGCGGGCAATGAGCAGTTCTTC.